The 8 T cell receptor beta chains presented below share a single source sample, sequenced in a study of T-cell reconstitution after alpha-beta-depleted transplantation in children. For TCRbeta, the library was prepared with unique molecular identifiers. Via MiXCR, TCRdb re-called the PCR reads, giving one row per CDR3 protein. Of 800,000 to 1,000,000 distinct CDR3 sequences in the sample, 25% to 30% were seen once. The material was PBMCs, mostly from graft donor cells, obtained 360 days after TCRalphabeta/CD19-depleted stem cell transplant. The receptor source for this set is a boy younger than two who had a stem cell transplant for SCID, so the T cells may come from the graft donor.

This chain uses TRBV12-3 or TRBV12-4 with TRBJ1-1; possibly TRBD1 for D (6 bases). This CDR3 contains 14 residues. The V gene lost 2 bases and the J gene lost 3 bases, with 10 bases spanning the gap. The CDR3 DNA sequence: TGTGCCAGCAGTTTACGGACAGTCTACACTGAAGCTTTCTTT. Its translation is CASSLRTVYTEAFF.

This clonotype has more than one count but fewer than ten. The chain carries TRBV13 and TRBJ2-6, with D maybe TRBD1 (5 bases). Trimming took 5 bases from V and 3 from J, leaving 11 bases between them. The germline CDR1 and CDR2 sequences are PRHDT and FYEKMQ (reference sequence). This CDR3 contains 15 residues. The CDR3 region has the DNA TGTGCCAGCAGCCCCGGACAAGTTGGGGCCAACGTCCTGACTTTC. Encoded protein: CASSPGQVGANVLTF.

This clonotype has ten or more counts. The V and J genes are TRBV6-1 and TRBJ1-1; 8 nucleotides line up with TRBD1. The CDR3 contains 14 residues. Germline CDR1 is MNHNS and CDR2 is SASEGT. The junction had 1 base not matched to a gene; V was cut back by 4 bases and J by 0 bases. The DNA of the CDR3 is TGTGCCAGCAGTGGGACAGGGCTGAACACTGAAGCTTTCTTT. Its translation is CASSGTGLNTEAFF.

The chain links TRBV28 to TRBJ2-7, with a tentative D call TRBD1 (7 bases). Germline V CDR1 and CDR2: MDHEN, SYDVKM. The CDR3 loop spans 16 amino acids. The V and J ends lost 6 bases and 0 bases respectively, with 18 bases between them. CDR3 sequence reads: CASSKSPGGLSYEQYF. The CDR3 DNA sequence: TGTGCCAGCAGCAAGTCTCCAGGGGGGCTCTCCTACGAGCAGTACTTC.

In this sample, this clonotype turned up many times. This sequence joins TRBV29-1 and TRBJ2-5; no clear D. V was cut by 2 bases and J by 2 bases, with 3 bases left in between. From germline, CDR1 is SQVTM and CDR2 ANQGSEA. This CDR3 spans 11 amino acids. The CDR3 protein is CSVEWQETQYF. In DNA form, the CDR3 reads TGCAGCGTTGAATGGCAAGAGACCCAGTACTTC. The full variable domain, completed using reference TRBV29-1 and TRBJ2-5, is SAVISQKPSRDICQRGTSLTIQCQVDSQVTMMFWYRQQPGQSLTLIATANQGSEATYESGFVIDKFPISRPNLTFSTLTVSNMSPEDSSIYLCSVEWQETQYFGPGTRLLVL.

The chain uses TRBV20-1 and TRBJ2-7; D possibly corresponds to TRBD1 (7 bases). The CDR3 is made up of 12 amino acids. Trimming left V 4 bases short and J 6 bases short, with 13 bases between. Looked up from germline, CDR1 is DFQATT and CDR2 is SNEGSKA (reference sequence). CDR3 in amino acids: CSAIPGGLEQYF. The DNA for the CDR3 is TGCAGTGCTATCCCAGGGGGGCTCGAGCAGTACTTC.

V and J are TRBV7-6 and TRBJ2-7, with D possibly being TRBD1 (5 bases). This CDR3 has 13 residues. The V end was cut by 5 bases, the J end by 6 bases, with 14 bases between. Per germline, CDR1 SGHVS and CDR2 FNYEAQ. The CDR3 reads CASSVGDLVEQYF. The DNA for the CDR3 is TGTGCCAGCAGCGTAGGGGATTTGGTCGAGCAGTACTTC.

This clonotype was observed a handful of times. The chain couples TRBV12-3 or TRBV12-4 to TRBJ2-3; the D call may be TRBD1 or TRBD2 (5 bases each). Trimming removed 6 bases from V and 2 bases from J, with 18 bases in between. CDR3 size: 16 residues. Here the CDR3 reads CASSLRQGTSTDTQYF. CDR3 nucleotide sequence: TGTGCCAGCAGCCTCAGACAAGGGACCTCCACAGATACGCAGTATTTT.